This TCR beta chain was recovered during a study of regulatory T cells in long-lasting Graves disease. Study conclusions and caveats: Under persistent disease, TRBV28, TRBJ1-2 and TRBJ2-5 were used preferentially. New patients shared 1,000 or so public clonotypes, and persistent patients shared more, with 2,741.

Investigators prepared the TCR beta libraries by applying iRepertoire HTBI primers and Arm-PCR of CDR3 regions. Original data processing: From all samples, identification returned approximately 14 TRBJ and approximately 61 TRBV segments. Via MiXCR, TCRdb re-called the multiplex PCR reads, giving one row per CDR3 protein. TCRdb, not the authors, supplied the V and J calls. The sample contains a few hundred thousand distinct CDR3 sequences, roughly a quarter of which appear only once. Germline V gene sequence: CDR1 SGHRS, CDR2 YFSETQ. The CDR3 consists of 14 residues. The germline V and J ends were trimmed by 0 bases and 0 bases, with 6 bases remaining between them. The time point is: persistent/refractory GD, antithyroid drugs over 5 years with positive TRAb. Extracted PBMC RNA gave rise to the TCR library. Diagnoses of Graves' disease were made by American Thyroid Association guidelines. This clonotype appeared a few times. Its matching antigen is unknown.

The source of this sequence is a female donor with Graves disease. Sequencing was performed on peripheral blood mononuclear cells (PBMCs), taken when the disease was refractory, from a patient treated with antithyroid drugs. The chain combines TRBV5-1 with TRBJ1-1; D is unclear. In DNA, the CDR3 is TGCGCCAGCAGCTTGGGTGTTATGAACACTGAAGCTTTCTTT. Protein sequence: CASSLGVMNTEAFF.